This section outlines one T cell receptor (beta chain) sequence together with its context. Some clones are missing from TCRdb's copy, which holds only in-frame ones; the method was immunoSEQ multiplex PCR. The sample lists 120,000 to 150,000 clones, around nine tenths occurring once. Trimming shortened V by 3 bases and J by 2 bases, and 7 bases separated the two germline ends. The germline V gene has CDR1 LNHNV and CDR2 YYDKDF (reference sequence). The CDR3 consists of 13 residues. The sample comes from a study of blood T cell repertoires in COVID-19. The V gene is TRBV15, the J gene TRBJ1-2; D may be TRBD1 (5 bases). Material: peripheral blood. The TCR originated in a human donor in a cohort sampled during active COVID-19. CDR3 sequence: CATSRSGNYGYTF. In DNA form, the CDR3 reads TGTGCCACCAGCAGGTCAGGGAACTATGGCTACACCTTC.